This entry is about one TCR beta chain. The antigen is not known. The donors, nominally healthy at sampling, likely had unrecorded immune exposures. V was cut by 6 bases and J by 3 bases, with 19 bases left in between. Germline-derived CDR1 and CDR2 are SGHKS and YYEKEE (reference sequence). The CDR3 is 15 amino acids. The data were obtained in a study of cytomegalovirus exposure and HLA in healthy donors. Whole-study context: Most genotyped donors, over 70% of 300 to 400, had Caucasian-associated genetic ancestry.

60 Vbeta and 13 Jbeta primers were used in PCR. The assay was immunoSEQ multiplex PCR, and TCRdb's table has in-frame clones only and misses some. Among 100,000 or so clones listed, under 80% were seen once. General study points: In a later analysis, CMV-associated beta chains were mostly HLA-associated, it appeared. Serostatus for CMV was the only available immune exposure information.

The chain recombines TRBV5-5 with TRBJ2-7; D may be TRBD2 (7 bases). This TCR was sampled from a woman aged 40 to 50 in good health and CMV-seropositive. The specimen was PBMCs. The chain's CDR3 is CASTVLGGGVYEQYF. The CDR3 region has the DNA TGTGCCAGCACCGTCCTGGGCGGGGGCGTCTACGAGCAGTACTTC. The entire variable domain, with the rest obtained from reference TRBV5-5 and TRBJ2-7, is as follows: DAGVTQSPTHLIKTRGQQVTLRCSPISGHKSVSWYQQVLGQGPQFIFQYYEKEERGRGNFPDRFSARQFPNYSSELNVNALLLGDSALYLCASTVLGGGVYEQYFGPGTRLTVT.